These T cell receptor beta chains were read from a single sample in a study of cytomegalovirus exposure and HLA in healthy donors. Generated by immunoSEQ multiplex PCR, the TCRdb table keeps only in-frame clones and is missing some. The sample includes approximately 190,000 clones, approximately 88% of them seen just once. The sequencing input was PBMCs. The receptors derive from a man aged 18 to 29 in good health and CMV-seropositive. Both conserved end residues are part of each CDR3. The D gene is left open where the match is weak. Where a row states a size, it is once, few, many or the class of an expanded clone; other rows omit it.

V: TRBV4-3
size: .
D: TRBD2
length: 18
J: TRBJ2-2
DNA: TGCGCCAGCAGCCCAGGGGTAGCGGGAGGAGGGAACACCGGGGAGCTGTTTTTT
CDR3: CASSPGVAGGGNTGELFF

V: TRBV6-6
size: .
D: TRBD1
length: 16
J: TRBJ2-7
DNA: TGTGCCAGCAGCCAAGGACAGGGGGCGGAATTAGTCGAGCAGTACTTC
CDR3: CASSQGQGAELVEQYF

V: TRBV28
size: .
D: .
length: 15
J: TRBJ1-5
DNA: TGTGCCAGCAGGAGACCAAACGGGAGCAATCAGCCCCAGCATTTT
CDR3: CASRRPNGSNQPQHF

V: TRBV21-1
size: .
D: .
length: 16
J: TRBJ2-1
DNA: TGTGCCAGCAGCAAAAGTGCACAGAGCTCCTACAATGAGCAGTTCTTC
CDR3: CASSKSAQSSYNEQFF

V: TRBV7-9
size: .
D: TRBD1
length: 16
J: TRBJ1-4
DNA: TGTGCCAGCAGCTTAAGACAGGGGTTGACTAATGAAAAACTGTTTTTT
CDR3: CASSLRQGLTNEKLFF

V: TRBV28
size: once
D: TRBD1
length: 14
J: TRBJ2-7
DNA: TGTGCCAGCAGTCGAACGGGACAGTCCTACGAGCAGTACTTC
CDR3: CASSRTGQSYEQYF

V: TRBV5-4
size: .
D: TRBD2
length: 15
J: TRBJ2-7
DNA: TGTGCCAGCAGCTTGTTTTCCGCGGGAGTCTACGAGCAGTACTTC
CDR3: CASSLFSAGVYEQYF

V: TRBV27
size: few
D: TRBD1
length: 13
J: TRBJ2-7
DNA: TGTGCCACCCACGGGACAGGGTCCCACGAGCAGTACTTC
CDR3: CATHGTGSHEQYF

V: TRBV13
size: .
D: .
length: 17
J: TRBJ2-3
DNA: TGTGCCAGCAGCTTAGCCAACGGTTTAGTCGCCACAGATACGCAGTATTTT
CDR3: CASSLANGLVATDTQYF

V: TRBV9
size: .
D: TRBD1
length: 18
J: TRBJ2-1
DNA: TGTGCCAGCAGCCCCCTGGGACAGTTTGACCTCCTCTACAATGAGCAGTTCTTC
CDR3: CASSPLGQFDLLYNEQFF

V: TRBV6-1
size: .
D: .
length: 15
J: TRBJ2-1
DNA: TGTGCCAGCAACCCGACTATAGCGGCCCCCAATGAGCAGTTCTTC
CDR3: CASNPTIAAPNEQFF

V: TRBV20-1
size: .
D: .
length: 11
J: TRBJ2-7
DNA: TGCAGTGGTCGGGGTCCATACGAGCAGTACTTC
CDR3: CSGRGPYEQYF

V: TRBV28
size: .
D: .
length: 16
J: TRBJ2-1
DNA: TGTGCCAGCAGCCGTAGGGGACTCGATTCCTACAATGAGCAGTTCTTC
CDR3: CASSRRGLDSYNEQFF

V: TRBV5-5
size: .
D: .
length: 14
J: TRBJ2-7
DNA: TGTGCCAGCAGCCTACAGGGAGCCTCCTACGAGCAGTACTTC
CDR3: CASSLQGASYEQYF

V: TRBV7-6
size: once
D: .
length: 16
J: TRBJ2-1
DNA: TGTGCCAGCAGCCTAGGGCGGGGCATCTCCTACAATGAGCAGTTCTTC
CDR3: CASSLGRGISYNEQFF

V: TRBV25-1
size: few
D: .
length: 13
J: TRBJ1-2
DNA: TGTGCCAGCACGGGTGGCCGGTTGAGGGGCTACACCTTC
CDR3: CASTGGRLRGYTF

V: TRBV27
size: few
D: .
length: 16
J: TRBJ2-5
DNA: TGTGCCAGCAGTTTATTCGTCCCGGGGAAGGAAGAGACCCAGTACTTC
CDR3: CASSLFVPGKEETQYF

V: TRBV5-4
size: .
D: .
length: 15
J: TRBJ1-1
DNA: TGTGCCAGCAGCTTGGGGCACCAAGGGGGCACTGAAGCTTTCTTT
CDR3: CASSLGHQGGTEAFF

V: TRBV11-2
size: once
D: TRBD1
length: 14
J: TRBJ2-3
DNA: TGTGCCAGCAGCCCCGGGACAGGGACAGATACGCAGTATTTT
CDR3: CASSPGTGTDTQYF

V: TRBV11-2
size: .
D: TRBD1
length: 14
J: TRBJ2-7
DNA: TGTGCCAGCAGCTTGACAGGGGGAACCTACGAGCAGTACTTC
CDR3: CASSLTGGTYEQYF

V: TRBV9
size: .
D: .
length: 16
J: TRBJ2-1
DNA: TGTGCCAGCAGCCCCGTTCCCCTGCTCCGGGGCAATGAGCAGTTCTTC
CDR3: CASSPVPLLRGNEQFF

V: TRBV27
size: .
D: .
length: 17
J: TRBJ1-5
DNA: TGTGCCAGCAGTTTATTTTGGGGGGGTACCGGCAATCAGCCCCAGCATTTT
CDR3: CASSLFWGGTGNQPQHF

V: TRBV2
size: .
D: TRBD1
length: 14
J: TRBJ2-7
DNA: TGTGCCAGCAGTTGGGACAGGGGGACAGCGGCGCAGTACTTC
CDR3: CASSWDRGTAAQYF

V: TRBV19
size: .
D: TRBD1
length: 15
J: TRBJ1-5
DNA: TGTGCCAGTAGTCCTCCATACAGGGGTAGTATCCCCCAGCATTTT
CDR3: CASSPPYRGSIPQHF